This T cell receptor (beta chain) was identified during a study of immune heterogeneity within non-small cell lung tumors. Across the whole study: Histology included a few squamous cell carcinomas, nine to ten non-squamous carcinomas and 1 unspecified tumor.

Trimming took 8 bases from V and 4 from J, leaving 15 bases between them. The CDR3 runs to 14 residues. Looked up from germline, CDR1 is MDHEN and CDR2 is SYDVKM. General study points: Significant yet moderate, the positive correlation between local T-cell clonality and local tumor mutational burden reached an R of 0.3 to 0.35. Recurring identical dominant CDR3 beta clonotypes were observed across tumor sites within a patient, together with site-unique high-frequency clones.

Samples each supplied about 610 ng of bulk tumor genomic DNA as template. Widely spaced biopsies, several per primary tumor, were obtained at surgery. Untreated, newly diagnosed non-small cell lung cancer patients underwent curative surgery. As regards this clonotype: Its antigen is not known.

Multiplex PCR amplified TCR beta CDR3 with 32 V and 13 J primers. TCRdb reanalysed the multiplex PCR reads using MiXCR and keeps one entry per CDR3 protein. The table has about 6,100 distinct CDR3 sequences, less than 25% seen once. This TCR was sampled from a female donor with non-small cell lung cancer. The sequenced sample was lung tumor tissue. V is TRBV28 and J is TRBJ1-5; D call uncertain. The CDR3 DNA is TGTGCCAGCTGCCCGGGGTGGGGAAATCAGCCCCAGCATTTT. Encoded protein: CASCPGWGNQPQHF. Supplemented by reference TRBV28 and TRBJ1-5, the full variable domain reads DVKVTQSSRYLVKRTGEKVFLECVQDMDHENMFWYRQDPGLGLRLIYFSYDVKMKEKGDIPEGYSVSREKKERFSLILESASTNQTSMYLCASCPGWGNQPQHFGDGTRLSIL.